Shown below are 21 T cell receptor beta chains from a single sample sequenced in a study of blood T cells in healthy people across ages. A J-beta primer mix and a sample-barcoded 5' primer were used in a second PCR of roughly 6 to 11 cycles. TCRdb reprocessed the 5' RACE reads via MiXCR and lists one record per CDR3 protein. Here the sample spans about 1.5 million distinct CDR3 sequences, less than 45% being singletons. Input material: blood. These receptor sequences come from a woman aged 18-29 years in good health.

The V and J genes are TRBV27 and TRBJ2-1; tentatively, D is TRBD2 (5 bases). The ends were cut back, 8 bases at V and 0 bases at J, with 11 bases in the middle. The CDR3 runs to 14 residues. Germline V CDR1 and CDR2: MNHEY, SMNVEV (reference sequence). The CDR3 DNA follows: TGTGCCAGCGGCCGGGAAAGCTCCTACAATGAGCAGTTCTTC. It yields the protein CASGRESSYNEQFF.

This clonotype was seen more than once but under ten times. CDR3 DNA: TGCAGTGCTAGAGTCCCCCTTGGCTACACCTTC. The encoded protein is CSARVPLGYTF. The genes are TRBV20-1 and TRBJ1-2; D remains unclear. The CDR3 extends over 11 amino acids. V lost 1 base and J lost 7, with 7 bases in between. CDR1 is DFQATT, CDR2 SNEGSKA, per germline (reference sequence).

V is TRBV7-9 and J is TRBJ2-1, with 7 bases identical to TRBD1. The CDR3 is 14 amino acids. With V trimmed by 5 bases and J by 8 bases, 9 bases remained unmatched. Germline assignment: CDR1 SEHNR and CDR2 FQNEAQ (reference sequence). The CDR3 here is CASSRQGLYDEQFF. As DNA, the CDR3 is TGTGCCAGCAGCCGACAGGGTCTATACGATGAGCAGTTCTTC.

V is TRBV27 and J is TRBJ1-4, with D possibly matching TRBD1 (5 bases). Trimming shortened V by 5 bases and J by 7 bases, and 14 bases separated the two germline ends. The CDR3 spans 14 residues. Germline lookup yields CDR1 MNHEY and CDR2 SMNVEV (reference sequence). CDR3 loop: CASSRRQWGEKLFF. The CDR3 coding sequence is TGTGCCAGCAGTCGTAGACAGTGGGGTGAAAAACTGTTTTTT.

The chain employs TRBV20-1 and TRBJ2-1; D is undetermined. This CDR3 comprises 12 residues. The germline V and J ends were trimmed by 2 bases and 7 bases, with 9 bases remaining between them. The V gene's germline CDR1 is DFQATT and CDR2 SNEGSKA (reference sequence). CDR3 coding DNA: TGCAGTGCTAGACCCGATAAAAATGAGCAGTTCTTC. Its protein is CSARPDKNEQFF.

This clonotype was found once. As DNA, the CDR3 is TGTGCCAGCAGCCCCGCCGGCCGTCTTGGTACGCAGTATTTT. Translating it yields CASSPAGRLGTQYF. This chain connects TRBV7-2 to TRBJ2-3, with no clear D. The ends were cut back, 5 bases at V and 8 bases at J, with 17 bases in the middle. The CDR3 runs to 14 residues. The germline gives CDR1 SGHTA, CDR2 FQGNSA. The full variable domain, in which reference TRBV7-2 and TRBJ2-3 provide the parts outside the CDR3, is GAGVSQSPSNKVTEKGKDVELRCDPISGHTALYWYRQSLGQGLEFLIYFQGNSAPDKSGLPSDRFSAERTGGSVSTLTIQRTQQEDSAVYLCASSPAGRLGTQYFGPGTRLTVL.

This clonotype was counted a few times. The chain uses TRBV28 and TRBJ2-7, with D uncertain. Germline assignment: CDR1 MDHEN and CDR2 SYDVKM. Trimming shortened V by 3 bases and J by 2 bases, and 14 bases separated the two germline ends. The CDR3 sequence is 15 residues long. This CDR3 reads CASSFWATDTYEQYF. CDR3 sequence (DNA): TGTGCCAGCAGTTTTTGGGCAACGGATACCTACGAGCAGTACTTC.

This clonotype was picked up a small number of times. J is TRBJ2-1 and V is TRBV29-1; D might be TRBD2 (6 bases). The V gene's germline CDR1 is SQVTM and CDR2 ANQGSEA. The CDR3 sequence is 19 residues long. The V gene lost 6 bases and the J gene lost 0 bases, with 27 bases spanning the gap. The CDR3 here is CSVSRGTVEAFSSYNEQFF. The CDR3 DNA is TGCAGCGTGAGCCGGGGGACGGTCGAAGCGTTCAGCTCCTACAATGAGCAGTTCTTC.

This clonotype was seen only a few times. The V call is TRBV10-3, the J call TRBJ1-6; D not certain. V gave up 8 bases and J gave up 8 bases, with 7 bases separating them. CDR1 ENHRY and CDR2 SYGVKD come from the germline V gene. The CDR3 length is 11 residues. The DNA for the CDR3 is TGTGCCATCGGACGGGATTCACCCCTCCACTTT. This translates into CAIGRDSPLHF.

This clonotype appeared a few times. This sequence joins TRBV9 and TRBJ2-5; D is ambiguous. This CDR3 spans 15 amino acids. V lost 0 bases, J lost 5 bases, and 14 bases lay in between. Germline-derived CDR1 and CDR2 are SGDLS and YYNGEE. CDR3 in DNA: TGTGCCAGCAGCGTAGAAGGCAGGTCCAGTGAGACCCAGTACTTC. This sequence encodes CASSVEGRSSETQYF.

CDR3 in amino acids: CASSKGQGAYYGYTF. The CDR3 DNA reads TGTGCCAGCAGCAAAGGGCAGGGGGCCTATTATGGCTACACCTTC. The gene calls are TRBV21-1 and TRBJ1-2; TRBD1 is taken as the D call from the table, unchecked against the DNA. TRBV21-1 is tagged as a pseudogene. This CDR3 is 15 amino acids long.

This clonotype appeared a few times. The V call is TRBV6-5, the J call TRBJ2-1; TRBD2 aligns across 8 bases. With V trimmed by 0 bases and J by 2 bases, 3 bases remained unmatched. This CDR3 is built from 16 residues. Germline CDR1 and CDR2: MNHEY and SVGAGI. CDR3 protein: CASSYSGGAAYNEQFF. CDR3 nucleotide sequence: TGTGCCAGCAGTTACTCCGGGGGGGCCGCCTACAATGAGCAGTTCTTC.

This sequence joins TRBV27 and TRBJ2-3; maybe TRBD1 (6 bases). Germline V CDR1 and CDR2: MNHEY, SMNVEV (reference sequence). V shed 5 bases and J shed 14 bases, with 14 bases lying between them. CDR3 length: 11 amino acids. CDR3 loop: CASSRDRTWYF. In DNA, the CDR3 is TGTGCCAGCAGTCGAGACAGGACGTGGTATTTT.

In this sample, this clonotype turned up a few times. The chain carries TRBV27 and TRBJ2-7; D possibly corresponds to TRBD2 (6 bases). The length of the CDR3 is 14 residues. In germline, CDR1 is MNHEY, CDR2 SMNVEV (reference sequence). V was cut by 7 bases and J by 0 bases, with 13 bases left in between. The CDR3 region has the DNA TGTGCCAGCAAACTGCACGGGAGCTCCTACGAGCAGTACTTC. It translates to CASKLHGSSYEQYF.

This clonotype was counted a few times. J is TRBJ2-2 and V is TRBV20-1, with D maybe TRBD2 (5 bases). The V end lost 0 bases, the J end lost 5 bases, and 13 bases lay between the germline ends. In germline, CDR1 is DFQATT, CDR2 SNEGSKA (reference sequence). The CDR3 sequence is 15 residues long. CDR3 nucleotides: TGCAGTGCTAGAGATTTCCAGCGCGGGACCGGGGAGCTGTTTTTT. The encoded protein is CSARDFQRGTGELFF.

This chain connects TRBV5-1 to TRBJ2-7; 9 bases fit TRBD1. The trim removed 9 bases at V and 3 bases at J, leaving 13 bases unmatched. Germline lookup yields CDR1 SGHRS and CDR2 YFSETQ. The CDR3 consists of 15 residues. CDR3 in amino acids: CANRRGTGIFYEQYF. In nucleotides, the CDR3 is TGCGCCAACAGACGCGGGACAGGGATATTCTACGAGCAGTACTTC.

V usage is TRBV20-1 and J usage is TRBJ1-2; 7 nucleotides align to TRBD1. The V gene end was trimmed by 6 bases and the J gene end by 8 bases; junction bases not matched to a gene: 12. CDR1 and CDR2 from the germline V gene are DFQATT and SNEGSKA (reference sequence). This CDR3 comprises 13 residues. The chain's CDR3 is CSARTTGNSGYTF. For the CDR3, the DNA is TGCAGTGCCCGTACGACAGGGAACTCCGGCTACACCTTC.

In this sample, this clonotype turned up a few times. The chain carries TRBV14 and TRBJ2-7; the D is unclear. The CDR3 sequence is 14 residues long. In germline, CDR1 is SGHDN, CDR2 FVKESK. V gave up 1 base and J gave up 3 bases, with 10 bases separating them. The CDR3, as DNA: TGTGCCAGCAGCCAAGGGCTAATGGGCTACGAGCAGTACTTC. Amino acids: CASSQGLMGYEQYF.

The count of this clonotype is one. The V call is TRBV29-1, the J call TRBJ2-1; 7 positions match TRBD1. Per germline, CDR1 SQVTM and CDR2 ANQGSEA. Trimming at V came to 6 bases and at J to 4 bases, leaving 3 bases not matched to a gene. The CDR3 is made up of 12 amino acids. The CDR3: CSVGTDYNEQFF. CDR3 sequence (DNA): TGCAGCGTCGGGACAGATTACAATGAGCAGTTCTTC.

Here the CDR3 DNA reads TGTGCCAGCAGCTTAGTTAGCCGATCGAGCACTGAAGCTTTCTTT. Amino acids: CASSLVSRSSTEAFF. The genes are TRBV7-8 and TRBJ1-1, with D hard to call. Deletions cut 1 base from V and 4 bases from J, with 13 bases between. The CDR3 sequence is 15 residues long. Germline V gives CDR1 SGHVS, CDR2 FQNEAQ.

V gene TRBV28 combines with J gene TRBJ2-7; TRBD1 agrees at 7 bases. This CDR3 contains 15 residues. Trimming at V came to 6 bases and at J to 6 bases, leaving 14 bases not matched to a gene. CDR1 and CDR2 (germline): MDHEN, SYDVKM. CDR3 nucleotides: TGTGCCAGCAGCCGACCGGGACAGAGCTTCTCCGAGCAGTACTTC. Protein: CASSRPGQSFSEQYF.